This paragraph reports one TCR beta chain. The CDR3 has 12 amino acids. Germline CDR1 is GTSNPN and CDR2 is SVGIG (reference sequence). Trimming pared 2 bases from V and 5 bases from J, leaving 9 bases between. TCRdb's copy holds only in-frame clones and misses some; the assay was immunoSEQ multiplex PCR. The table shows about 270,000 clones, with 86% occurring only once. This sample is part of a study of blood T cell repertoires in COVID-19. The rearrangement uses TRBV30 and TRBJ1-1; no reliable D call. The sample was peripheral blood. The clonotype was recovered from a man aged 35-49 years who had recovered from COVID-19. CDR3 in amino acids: CAWSSGRTEAFF. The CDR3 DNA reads TGTGCCTGGAGTTCAGGTCGTACTGAAGCTTTCTTT.